The clone carrying this T cell receptor beta chain was recorded only once. What it binds is unknown. The data are from a study of identifying expanded T cells in peripheral blood. CDR3 length: 11 amino acids. Germline CDR1 reads ENHRY; CDR2 reads SYGVKD. V lost 6 bases to trimming and J lost 2 bases, with 5 bases between them. Collection occurred without any documented infections or immune events in donors. Overall study results and limits: Clone count variance between approximately two-week samples rose with total template count.

Libraries were prepared by immunoSEQ multiplex PCR; TCRdb keeps only in-frame clonotypes and omits some of them. The table records 80,000 to 95,000 clones, about 91% of them present only once. The TCR originated in a person aged 18 to 70 in good health. The sequenced sample was blood. V and J are TRBV10-3 and TRBJ2-7; D perhaps matches TRBD1 (5 bases). The chain's CDR3 is CAIRDTYEQYF. In DNA form, the CDR3 reads TGTGCCATCAGGGACACCTACGAGCAGTACTTC.